This TCR beta chain is drawn from a study of CD8 T cells in ankylosing spondylitis. Study-level findings and limits: Seemingly distinctive of ankylosing spondylitis blood was a TCR beta motif formed by eight highly homologous variants.

MiXCR, run by TCRdb on the 5' RACE reads, gives a single entry per CDR3 protein. The sample consists of roughly 470,000 distinct CDR3 sequences, roughly 27% of them appearing once. CDR1 DFQATT and CDR2 SNEGSKA come from the germline V gene (reference sequence). V lost 4 bases and J 5 bases, leaving 11 bases between the germline ends. The CDR3 spans 12 residues. About this clonotype: Its antigen is as yet unknown.

This receptor was obtained from a male donor with ankylosing spondylitis. Sample: blood, either unsorted or a sorted T cell fraction (not recorded which). The V gene is TRBV20-1, the J gene TRBJ2-5; D might be TRBD1 or TRBD2, each matching 5 bases. The CDR3 sequence: CSAKPWGETQYF. In DNA form, the CDR3 reads TGCAGTGCTAAGCCCTGGGGGGAGACCCAGTACTTC.